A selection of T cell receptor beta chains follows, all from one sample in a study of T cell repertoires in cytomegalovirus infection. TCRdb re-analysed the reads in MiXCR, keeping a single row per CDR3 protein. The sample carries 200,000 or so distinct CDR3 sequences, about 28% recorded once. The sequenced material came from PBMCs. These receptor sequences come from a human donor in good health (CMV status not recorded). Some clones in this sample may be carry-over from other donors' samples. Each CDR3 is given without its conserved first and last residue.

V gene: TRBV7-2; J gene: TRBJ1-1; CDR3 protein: ASSLPRQTLEAF
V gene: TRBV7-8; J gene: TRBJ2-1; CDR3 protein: ASSLSVGEQF
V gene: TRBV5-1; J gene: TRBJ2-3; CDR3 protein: ASSLGHLSTDTQY
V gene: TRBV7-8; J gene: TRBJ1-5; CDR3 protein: ASSPSGTNSKQPQH
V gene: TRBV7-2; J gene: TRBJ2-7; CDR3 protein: ASSLLGIYEQY
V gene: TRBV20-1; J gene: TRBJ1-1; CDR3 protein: SAAPFLGTEAF
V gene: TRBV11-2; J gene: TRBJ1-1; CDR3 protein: ASSLDPGGWTHAF
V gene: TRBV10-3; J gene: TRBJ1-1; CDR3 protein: AITEPFRGPRRPEAF
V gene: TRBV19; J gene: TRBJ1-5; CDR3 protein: ASTAARGYSNQPQH
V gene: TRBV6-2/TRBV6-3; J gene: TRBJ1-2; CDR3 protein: ASRPGGRGYGYT
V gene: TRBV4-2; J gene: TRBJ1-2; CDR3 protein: ASSQGGQISNYGYT
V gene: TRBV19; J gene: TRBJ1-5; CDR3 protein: ASSIRGEGANQPQH
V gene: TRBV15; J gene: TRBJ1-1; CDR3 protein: ATSREGSWGEAF
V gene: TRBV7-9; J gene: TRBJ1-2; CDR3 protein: ASSGYSGYGYT
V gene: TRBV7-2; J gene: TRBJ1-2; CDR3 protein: ASRGDREYRGYT
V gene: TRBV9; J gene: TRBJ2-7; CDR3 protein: ASSVGTSANSYEQY
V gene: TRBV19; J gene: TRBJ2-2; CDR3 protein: ASSIGGNTGELF
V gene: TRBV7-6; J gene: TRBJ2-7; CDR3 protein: ASSLVAGRAHEQY
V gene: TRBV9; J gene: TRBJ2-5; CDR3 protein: ASSVAGVETQY